The 12 T cell receptor beta chains below come from one sample, sequenced in a study of response to subunit inactivated influenza vaccine (dated by TCRdb to about 2018). Library construction relied on RT-PCR. The run used an Illumina HiSeq 2500. TCRdb trimmed the raw reads at Q25, called clones with MiXCR and kept productive beta chains. Each entry merges the rows of one CDR3 protein and shows their most common DNA and genes. The table for this sample lists around 150,000 distinct CDR3 sequences; roughly a tenth of them were counted only once. The ten top clones hold roughly 12% of the sample. According to the study, the label for this sample's time point signals: 45 days after influenza vaccine administration. This material consisted of non-naive T cells sorted from PBMCs, taken more than 35 days after vaccination. The label giving this sample's cell subset or site can be read as: memory T cell fraction. Receptors originate from a man aged 45-60 years who received an inactivated influenza vaccine. Donor details come from another sample of the same person, matched by shared clones.

This clonotype was picked up many times. In DNA, the CDR3 is TGCGCCAGCAGCTTGGGGGCTAGCGGTGGTTATGAGCAGTTCTTC. This sequence encodes CASSLGASGGYEQFF. J is TRBJ2-1 and V is TRBV5-1; 7 positions match TRBD2. V lost 0 bases, J lost 8 bases, and 8 bases stayed unmatched. Germline CDR1 and CDR2: SGHRS and YFSETQ. There are 15 residues in the CDR3. Based on the CDR3 plus reference TRBV5-1 and TRBJ2-1, the full variable domain is KAGVTQTPRYLIKTRGQQVTLSCSPISGHRSVSWYQQTPGQGLQFLFEYFSETQRNKGNFPGRFSGRQFSNSRSEMNVSTLELGDSALYLCASSLGASGGYEQFFGPGTRLTVL.

This clonotype was seen many times. The chain links TRBV4-1 to TRBJ2-1; D unresolved. Trimming removed 2 bases from V and 1 base from J, with 12 bases in between. CDR3 length: 16 residues. Germline assignment: CDR1 MGHRA and CDR2 YSYEKL. This CDR3 is CASSQLGTKSYNEQFF. For the CDR3, the DNA is TGCGCCAGCAGCCAACTGGGAACGAAATCCTACAATGAGCAGTTCTTC.

Remarks on this clonotype: The CDR3 does not close with the conserved phenylalanine or tryptophan, likely indicating a read error. This chain links TRBV7-9 with TRBJ2-7; TRBD2 agrees at 12 bases. The trim removed 4 bases at V and 0 bases at J, leaving 4 bases unmatched. The CDR3 totals 16 residues. Per germline, CDR1 SEHNR and CDR2 FQNEAQ (reference sequence). CDR3 protein: CASSSLAGGSSYEQYL. The CDR3 nucleotides read TGTGCCAGCAGCTCCCTAGCGGGGGGGAGCTCCTACGAGCAGTACCTC.

This clonotype was seen more than once but under ten times. This rearrangement joins TRBV12-3 or TRBV12-4 to TRBJ1-6, with 11 bases fitting TRBD1. CDR3 length: 15 residues. J lost 7 bases, V lost 3 bases, and 2 bases had no gene match. The DNA for the CDR3 is TGTGCCAGCAGTTTGGGGACAGGGGGGAATTCACCCCTCCACTTT. Amino acids: CASSLGTGGNSPLHF.

This clonotype has a handful of counts. The chain links TRBV18 to TRBJ2-7; TRBD1 is a possible D gene (6 bases). The ends were cut back, 3 bases at V and 1 base at J, with 7 bases in the middle. This CDR3 has 13 amino acids. CDR1 is KGHSH and CDR2 is LQKENI in the germline V gene. The CDR3, as DNA: TGTGCCAGCTCACCCGGACAGTCCTACGAGCAGTACTTC. This encodes CASSPGQSYEQYF.

This clonotype was counted at least ten times. The rearrangement joins TRBV4-3 to TRBJ2-1; 9 positions agree with TRBD2. The germline V gene has CDR1 LGHNA and CDR2 YSLEER. The CDR3 length is 15 residues. V lost 1 base and J lost 4; bases outside the gene matches: 2. The CDR3 protein is CASSQGLAGYNEQFF. For the CDR3, the DNA is TGCGCCAGCAGCCAAGGCCTAGCGGGGTACAATGAGCAGTTCTTC.

The rearrangement joins TRBV7-2 to TRBJ2-2; D gene unclear. The CDR3 loop spans 16 amino acids. V lost 5 bases, J lost 5 bases, and 18 bases lay in between. Germline lookup yields CDR1 SGHTA and CDR2 FQGNSA. The CDR3 DNA reads TGTGCCAGCAGCCCGGCGGCCGACCGGCGGACCGGGGAGCTGTTTTTT. Encoded protein: CASSPAADRRTGELFF.

The rearrangement joins TRBV15 to TRBJ2-7; no firm D call. Germline lookup yields CDR1 LNHNV and CDR2 YYDKDF (reference sequence). Trimming left V 5 bases short and J 6 bases short, with 17 bases between. The CDR3 has 14 amino acids. The CDR3 sequence is CATSWFREALEQYF. The CDR3 bases are TGTGCCACCAGCTGGTTTCGAGAGGCCCTCGAGCAGTACTTC.

The chain carries TRBV3-1 and TRBJ1-1; no firm D call. Germline CDR1 is LGHDT and CDR2 is YNNKEL (reference sequence). This CDR3 comprises 14 residues. V lost 1 base, J lost 3 bases, and 9 bases lay in between. The CDR3 spells CASSQVLSYTEAFF. CDR3 nucleotides: TGTGCCAGCAGCCAAGTTTTGAGTTACACTGAAGCTTTCTTT.

The rearrangement joins TRBV7-9 to TRBJ1-6, with D possibly being TRBD1 (6 bases). The V end lost 5 bases, the J end lost 8 bases, and 10 bases lay between the germline ends. The CDR3 spans 13 residues. Germline V gene lookup returns CDR1 SEHNR and CDR2 FQNEAQ (reference sequence). The chain's CDR3 is CASSRRQDSPLHF. The CDR3 coding sequence is TGTGCCAGCAGCAGACGACAGGATTCACCCCTCCACTTT.

Ten or more counts support this clonotype. The chain has TRBV4-2 and TRBJ2-2, with a possible D match to TRBD2 (6 bases). The CDR3 has 15 amino acids. The germline CDR1 and CDR2 sequences are LGHNA and YNFKEQ. Trimming took 1 base from V and 0 from J, leaving 6 bases between them. CDR3 region: CASSQGLANTGELFF. CDR3 nucleotides: TGTGCCAGCAGCCAAGGACTAGCGAACACCGGGGAGCTGTTTTTT.

This clonotype was counted between two and nine times. The V call is TRBV6-5, the J call TRBJ2-6; 9 positions match TRBD1. CDR1 and CDR2 (germline): MNHEY, SVGAGI. The CDR3 is 18 residues long. The trim removed 2 bases at V and 3 bases at J, leaving 8 bases unmatched. The CDR3 loop reads CASSYAPGQGYGANVLTF. DNA for the CDR3: TGTGCCAGCAGTTACGCACCGGGACAGGGATATGGGGCCAACGTCCTGACTTTC.